The 11 T cell receptor beta chains in this list originate from one sample, sequenced in a study of CD8+ T cells in alopecia areata (dated by TCRdb to between 2018 and 2020). The intended sense of this specimen's treatment or condition label: oral pan-JAK inhibitor, 5-10 mg twice daily. Library preparation used the immunoSEQ multiplex PCR assay. RNA was extracted from all samples and reverse transcribed into cDNA as template for TCR sequencing. The table was pulled from immuneACCESS by TCRdb, which kept in-frame rearrangements only. Such tables lose some clones; where checked, under half of the loss comes from unresolved V genes, and the rest has no known cause. The sample contains 95,000 to 100,000 clones, roughly 56% of them found a single time. Of the sample, roughly 17% falls within the top ten clones. The input for sequencing was CD8+ T cells sorted from blood, taken between weeks 55 and 65, from a patient treated with tofacitinib. These receptors were obtained from a human donor with alopecia areata.

The chain is built from TRBV7-6 and TRBJ2-1; TRBD2 matches at 9 bases. The CDR3 is 15 residues long. CDR1 is SGHVS and CDR2 is FNYEAQ in the germline V gene. The V segment lost 5 bases and the J segment 12 bases; nucleotides outside the gene matches: 14. In DNA, the CDR3 is TGTGCCAGCAGCCTCCGCGGGGGGGTCTACGAGGGGCAGTTCTTC. This translates into CASSLRGGVYEGQFF.

The rearrangement joins TRBV7-9 to TRBJ2-5; D may be TRBD2 (5 bases). Germline CDR1 SEHNR, CDR2 FQNEAQ (reference sequence). The V end lost 3 bases, the J end lost 8 bases, and 10 bases lay between the germline ends. CDR3 length: 12 amino acids. Here the CDR3 reads CASSLDSPTQYF. CDR3 coding DNA: TGTGCCAGCAGCTTGGACTCCCCAACCCAGTACTTC.

The V call is TRBV10-3, the J call TRBJ1-3; 8 nucleotides align to TRBD1. J lost 0 bases, V lost 10 bases, and 2 bases had no gene match. The CDR3 consists of 13 residues. CDR1 is ENHRY and CDR2 is SYGVKD in the germline V gene. In nucleotides, the CDR3 is TGTGCCACCCAGGGGGCCTCTGGAAACACCATATATTTT. Translated, it gives CATQGASGNTIYF.

The chain is built from TRBV19 and TRBJ1-5; D remains ambiguous. Germline V gives CDR1 LNHDA, CDR2 SQIVND (reference sequence). This CDR3 has 12 residues. Trimming shortened V by 6 bases and J by 7 bases, and 10 bases separated the two germline ends. The CDR3 nucleotides are TGTGCCAGTAGCAAAGGGTGGCAGCCCCAGCATTTT. It codes for CASSKGWQPQHF. The full variable domain, its missing parts supplied by reference TRBV19 and TRBJ1-5, is DGGITQSPKYLFRKEGQNVTLSCEQNLNHDAMYWYRQDPGQGLRLIYYSQIVNDFQKGDIAEGYSVSREKKESFPLTVTSAQKNPTAFYLCASSKGWQPQHFGDGTRLSIL.

J is TRBJ2-1 and V is TRBV15; TRBD2 matches 13 bases. CDR3 length: 20 amino acids. Germline trimming cut 2 bases from V and 2 bases from J; bases unmatched to any gene: 12. In germline, CDR1 is LNHNV, CDR2 YYDKDF (reference sequence). The CDR3 nucleotides are TGTGCCACCAGCAGACAAATTAGGGGACTAGCGGGGCTAACCTACAATGAGCAGTTCTTC. Its translation: CATSRQIRGLAGLTYNEQFF.

This clone was counted a single time. The V and J genes are TRBV9 and TRBJ2-5; either TRBD1 or TRBD2 may fit D (5 bases each). The CDR3 spans 15 residues. Between the trimmed V and J ends, which lost 4 bases and 1 base, there was a span of 14 bases. The germline V gene encodes CDR1 SGDLS and CDR2 YYNGEE. The CDR3 reads CASSKEGQIQETQYF. CDR3 nucleotides: TGTGCCAGCAGCAAAGAGGGGCAGATCCAAGAGACCCAGTACTTC.

The CDR3 loop reads CSVRKGAYEQYF. As DNA, the CDR3 is TGCAGCGTTAGGAAGGGGGCCTACGAGCAGTACTTC. The chain employs TRBV29-1 and TRBJ2-7, with D possibly being TRBD1 (6 bases). Germline lookup yields CDR1 SQVTM and CDR2 ANQGSEA. The length of the CDR3 is 12 residues. V lost 5 bases, J lost 2 bases, and 10 bases lay in between.

This chain joins TRBV20-1 and TRBJ1-1; unclear D gene. Germline V gene data show CDR1 as DFQATT and CDR2 as SNEGSKA (reference sequence). The V gene lost 2 bases and the J gene lost 4 bases, with 2 bases spanning the gap. The CDR3 has 10 residues. The CDR3 loop is CSARFTEAFF. The CDR3 nucleotides are TGCAGTGCTAGATTCACTGAAGCTTTCTTT.

This clone has a handful of counts. The chain uses TRBV7-9 and TRBJ2-3, with 8 bases matching TRBD1. The germline CDR1 and CDR2 sequences are SEHNR and FQNEAQ (reference sequence). The V segment lost 5 bases and the J segment 2 bases; nucleotides outside the gene matches: 9. The CDR3 runs 16 residues. CDR3 amino acids: CASSPPQGADTDTQYF. CDR3 in DNA: TGTGCCAGCAGCCCCCCCCAGGGGGCAGACACAGATACGCAGTATTTT.

V usage is TRBV2 and J usage is TRBJ1-1; 8 bases agree with TRBD1. Germline V gene sequence: CDR1 SNHLY, CDR2 FYNNEI. V trimming: 6 bases; J trimming: 5 bases; junction bases outside the gene matches: 5. The CDR3 consists of 13 residues. The chain's CDR3 is CASSAHRGTEAFF. The CDR3 coding sequence is TGTGCCAGCAGCGCCCACAGGGGGACTGAAGCTTTCTTT.

The chain combines TRBV29-1 with TRBJ2-5, with 7 bases aligning to TRBD1. The J call is doubtful: the DNA matches TRBJ2-7 better. Germline CDR1 and CDR2: SQVTM and ANQGSEA. CDR3 length: 13 amino acids. The CDR3 nucleotides read TGCAGCGTTAAGGGGGCAGACTCCTACGAGCAGTACTTC. Residues: CSVKGADSYEQYF.